These 30 T cell receptor beta chains were all obtained from the same sample, sequenced in a study of control samples from healthy donors and cancer patients. Profiling relied on immunoSEQ multiplex PCR, and the TCRdb table lists in-frame clones only, not all of them. This sample yields under 30,000 clones, of which nearly 90% are seen a single time; about 3.8% belongs to the top ten. The source material was formalin-fixed, paraffin-embedded tissue. The receptor source for this set is a female donor with melanoma.

V is TRBV6-5 and J is TRBJ2-1; TRBD1 matches 7 bases. The J segment lost 4 bases and the V segment lost 10 bases, leaving 13 bases of the junction unmatched. CDR3 length: 15 amino acids. CDR1 is MNHEY, CDR2 SVGAGI, per germline. In DNA, the CDR3 is TGTGCCACCGCCAGGCAGGACAGGTTGTACAATGAGCAGTTCTTC. It is translated as CATARQDRLYNEQFF.

This clone was recorded once. This sequence joins TRBV6-5 and TRBJ1-2; possibly TRBD1 for D (5 bases). The germline V gene has CDR1 MNHEY and CDR2 SVGAGI. Trimming took off 7 bases at V and 6 bases at J, with 18 bases between the two ends. This CDR3 comprises 14 residues. The CDR3 nucleotides read TGTGCCAGCAAGACCCCATGGGGCGTCAATGGCTACACCTTC. It translates to CASKTPWGVNGYTF.

V and J are TRBV7-2 and TRBJ1-3; perhaps TRBD1 as D (5 bases). Germline V lookup: CDR1 SGHTA, CDR2 FQGNSA. V was cut by 2 bases and J by 4 bases, with 9 bases left in between. This CDR3 spans 14 amino acids. CDR3 amino acids: CASSLMGGGNTIYF. CDR3 in DNA: TGTGCCAGCAGCTTAATGGGGGGGGGAAACACCATATATTTT.

The chain joins TRBV19 to TRBJ1-5; the D gene is possibly TRBD1 (5 bases). The V and J ends lost 0 bases and 1 base respectively, with 10 bases between them. The CDR3 sequence is 16 residues long. Germline CDR1 and CDR2: LNHDA and SQIVND (reference sequence). The CDR3 bases are TGTGCCAGTAGTATAGATCGCAGGGCGAGCAATCAGCCCCAGCATTTT. This gives the protein CASSIDRRASNQPQHF.

The V and J genes are TRBV6-7 and TRBJ1-3; the D gene is possibly TRBD1 (5 bases). TRBV6-7 is an ORF, with its function uncertain. V was shortened by 11 bases and J by 0 bases, with 20 bases between the two germline ends. This CDR3 comprises 16 residues. CDR3 in amino acids: CAPCWGTGISGNTIYF. DNA for the CDR3: TGTGCCCCCTGCTGGGGAACAGGAATCTCTGGAAACACCATATATTTT.

The V gene is TRBV4-2, the J gene TRBJ2-7; the D gene is possibly TRBD1 (6 bases). V was trimmed by 1 base and J by 0 bases, leaving 10 bases between them. Germline V lookup: CDR1 LGHNA, CDR2 YNFKEQ. The CDR3 sequence is 15 residues long. CDR3 bases: TGTGCCAGCAGCCAAGTGGGGGCGGTCTCCTACGAGCAGTACTTC. This codes for CASSQVGAVSYEQYF.

This chain joins TRBV18 and TRBJ2-1; no reliable D call. Germline lookup yields CDR1 KGHSH and CDR2 LQKENI. V lost 6 bases and J 2 bases, leaving 11 bases between the germline ends. CDR3 length: 14 residues. The CDR3 DNA sequence: TGTGCCAGCTCCCTGGTAGGGACCTACAATGAGCAGTTCTTC. Translation: CASSLVGTYNEQFF.

V usage is TRBV11-2 and J usage is TRBJ2-3, with D hard to call. The CDR3 covers 15 residues. The V end lost 5 bases, the J end lost 6 bases, and 18 bases lay between the germline ends. Germline CDR1 reads SGHAT; CDR2 reads FQNNGV. CDR3: CASSLNSVTQDTQYF. As DNA, the CDR3 is TGTGCCAGCAGCCTAAACAGCGTAACCCAGGATACGCAGTATTTT.

The chain joins TRBV4-2 to TRBJ1-6, with D unresolved. Germline CDR1 LGHNA, CDR2 YNFKEQ. V lost 0 bases to trimming and J lost 10 bases, with 7 bases between them. CDR3 length equals 13 residues. CDR3 residues: CASSQDWVSPLHF. CDR3 bases: TGTGCCAGCAGCCAAGATTGGGTGTCACCCCTCCACTTT.

The rearrangement uses TRBV2 and TRBJ1-1; 7 nucleotides match TRBD1. V was clipped by 10 bases and J by 1 base; unmatched bases: 6. The CDR3 is 13 residues long. The germline V gene encodes CDR1 SNHLY and CDR2 FYNNEI. The CDR3, as DNA: TGTGCCAACCGACAGGGCGCGAACACTGAAGCTTTCTTT. Translated, it gives CANRQGANTEAFF.

CDR3 nucleotide sequence: TGTGCCAGCAGCCCAACTAGCGGGAGAATCAATGAGCAGTTCTTC. It is translated as CASSPTSGRINEQFF. The V gene is TRBV7-2, the J gene TRBJ2-1, with 11 positions matching TRBD2. Looked up from germline, CDR1 is SGHTA and CDR2 is FQGNSA. Trimming at V came to 5 bases and at J to 6 bases, leaving 6 bases not matched to a gene. The CDR3 has 15 amino acids.

The rearrangement uses TRBV2 and TRBJ2-7; D ambiguous. From germline, CDR1 is SNHLY and CDR2 FYNNEI. The CDR3 is 14 amino acids. The V end was cut by 8 bases, the J end by 0 bases, with 14 bases between. CDR3 sequence (DNA): TGTGCCAGCCTACCGGGCAGCGCCTCCTACGAGCAGTACTTC. Amino acids: CASLPGSASYEQYF.

DNA of the CDR3: TGTGCCAGCAGCTTAAGGGGGGACAGGGTGAGAGGGGAGCTGTTTTTT. Translated, it gives CASSLRGDRVRGELFF. The chain combines TRBV7-2 with TRBJ2-2; 9 bases are a match to TRBD1. V shed 2 bases, J shed 8 bases, and the junction held 9 bases outside the gene matches. The CDR3 contains 16 residues. Per germline, CDR1 SGHTA and CDR2 FQGNSA.

The gene calls are TRBV9 and TRBJ2-1, with unresolved D. The CDR3 spans 15 residues. The germline V and J ends were trimmed by 0 bases and 5 bases, with 12 bases remaining between them. Germline lookup yields CDR1 SGDLS and CDR2 YYNGEE. This chain's CDR3 is CASSVAGSINNEQFF. The DNA of the CDR3 is TGTGCCAGCAGCGTAGCTGGGTCGATCAACAATGAGCAGTTCTTC.

This clone was counted once. The genes are TRBV5-1 and TRBJ1-3; D unresolved. Germline lookup yields CDR1 SGHRS and CDR2 YFSETQ. The CDR3 contains 15 residues. Deletions cut 1 base from V and 0 bases from J, with 8 bases between. The CDR3 reads CASSLTGDSGNTIYF. The CDR3, as DNA: TGCGCCAGCAGCTTGACCGGAGACTCTGGAAACACCATATATTTT.

A few counts support this clone. The chain carries TRBV6-5 and TRBJ2-1, with a possible D match to TRBD2 (6 bases). Germline values: CDR1 MNHEY, CDR2 SVGAGI. V was shortened by 4 bases and J by 3 bases, with 13 bases between the two germline ends. This CDR3 comprises 15 residues. The CDR3: CASSSSSAGYNEQFF. In DNA, the CDR3 is TGTGCCAGCAGTTCGTCTAGCGCCGGCTACAATGAGCAGTTCTTC.

This chain connects TRBV7-8 to TRBJ1-3; D call uncertain. This CDR3 has 17 residues. CDR1 is SGHVS, CDR2 FQNEAQ, per germline. V was cut by 4 bases and J by 0 bases, with 16 bases left in between. Here the CDR3 reads CASSSRGGSFSGNTIYF. The DNA of the CDR3 is TGTGCCAGCAGCTCCCGGGGTGGGTCGTTCTCTGGAAACACCATATATTTT.

CDR3 amino acids: CASSLGAGELFF. The DNA for the CDR3 is TGTGCCAGCAGCTTAGGAGCCGGGGAGCTGTTTTTT. The rearrangement joins TRBV11-3 to TRBJ2-2; D is undetermined. The germline V and J ends were trimmed by 1 base and 6 bases, with 3 bases remaining between them. This CDR3 comprises 12 residues. Germline V gives CDR1 SGHNT, CDR2 YENEEA.

The V call is TRBV11-1, the J call TRBJ2-2; no definite D call. CDR3 length: 14 residues. Germline CDR1 reads SGHAT; CDR2 reads FQDESV (reference sequence). With 4 bases removed from V and 4 bases from J, the gap between germline ends came to 10 bases. As DNA, the CDR3 is TGTGCCAGCAGCTCGTCCCTGGGCACCGGGGAGCTGTTTTTT. As protein: CASSSSLGTGELFF.

The rearrangement uses TRBV10-3 and TRBJ2-1; tentatively, D is TRBD2 (6 bases). CDR1 is ENHRY, CDR2 SYGVKD, per germline. The V and J ends lost 11 bases and 8 bases respectively, with 16 bases between them. The CDR3 contains 12 residues. The CDR3 sequence: CAGGIPGHEQFF. The CDR3, as DNA: TGTGCCGGCGGGATCCCGGGCCATGAGCAGTTCTTC.

V usage is TRBV19 and J usage is TRBJ2-1; unclear D gene. CDR1 is LNHDA, CDR2 SQIVND, per germline (reference sequence). This CDR3 has 15 residues. Trimming removed 6 bases at V and 6 bases at J, with 18 bases between. CDR3 sequence reads: CASRLRNTFANEQFF. The CDR3 DNA sequence: TGTGCCAGTAGGTTGAGAAATACCTTTGCCAATGAGCAGTTCTTC.

The CDR3 nucleotides read TGCGCCAGCAGCTTGGCTCCGGAGGGGGACTACGAGCAGTACTTC. Translation: CASSLAPEGDYEQYF. The J gene is TRBJ2-7, the V gene TRBV5-1; TRBD1 or TRBD2 may be the D gene (6 bases each). The CDR3 contains 15 residues. Trimming stripped 0 bases from V and 3 bases from J, with 13 bases between. Per the germline V gene, CDR1 is SGHRS and CDR2 is YFSETQ.

This chain links TRBV3-1 (or the pseudogene TRBV3-2) with TRBJ2-3; D unclear. The V end was cut by 1 base, the J end by 1 base, with 6 bases between. The CDR3 consists of 14 residues. Germline CDR1 LGHDT, CDR2 YNNKEL (reference sequence). CDR3 in DNA: TGTGCCAGCAGCCAAGCCGGCGGCACAGATACGCAGTATTTT. Amino acid sequence: CASSQAGGTDTQYF.

J is TRBJ2-2 and V is TRBV5-1; 10 bases are shared with TRBD1. V trimming: 7 bases; J trimming: 6 bases; junction bases outside the gene matches: 9. In germline, CDR1 is SGHRS, CDR2 YFSETQ. This CDR3 comprises 15 residues. CDR3 DNA sequence: TGCGCCAGCGGCCCGGGACAGGGGATCCCCGGGGAGCTGTTTTTT. Translation gives CASGPGQGIPGELFF.

This clone was counted between two and nine times. The rearrangement joins TRBV3-1 (or the pseudogene TRBV3-2) to TRBJ2-1; a weak D match, TRBD2 (6 bases). This CDR3 is built from 16 residues. V lost 0 bases and J lost 8, with 17 bases in between. CDR1 and CDR2 (germline): LGHDT, YNNKEL (reference sequence). The chain's CDR3 is CASSQDASGGRHEQFF. The CDR3 DNA is TGTGCCAGCAGCCAAGATGCAAGCGGAGGGCGGCATGAGCAGTTCTTC.

The chain has TRBV7-6 and TRBJ2-7, with 9 bases that match TRBD1. The length of the CDR3 is 15 residues. Germline CDR1 is SGHVS and CDR2 is FNYEAQ. With V trimmed by 5 bases and J by 3 bases, 8 bases remained unmatched. CDR3 loop: CASSGGTGQIYEQYF. The CDR3 bases are TGTGCCAGCAGCGGGGGGACAGGGCAGATCTACGAGCAGTACTTC.

This chain links TRBV11-2 with TRBJ1-1; D unclear. CDR3 length: 15 amino acids. Germline-derived CDR1 and CDR2 are SGHAT and FQNNGV. V was shortened by 0 bases and J by 0 bases, with 8 bases between the two germline ends. The CDR3: CASSLDPGMNTEAFF. The CDR3 DNA is TGTGCCAGCAGCTTAGATCCAGGAATGAACACTGAAGCTTTCTTT.

The chain is built from TRBV4-3 and TRBJ1-2, with 7 nucleotides matching TRBD1. This CDR3 region has 19 residues. Germline V CDR1 and CDR2: LGHNA, YSLEER. J lost 0 bases, V lost 0 bases, and 13 bases had no gene match. CDR3 sequence reads: CASSQDLYQTGSANYGYTF. DNA of the CDR3: TGCGCCAGCAGCCAAGACCTCTACCAGACAGGGTCAGCTAACTATGGCTACACCTTC.

This clone was recorded only once. The genes are TRBV7-9 and TRBJ1-1, with D uncertain. CDR3 length: 13 residues. Per germline, CDR1 SEHNR and CDR2 FQNEAQ (reference sequence). V was shortened by 6 bases and J by 1 base, with 9 bases between the two germline ends. The CDR3 DNA sequence: TGTGCCAGCAGGAACTTCTGGAACACTGAAGCTTTCTTT. It codes for CASRNFWNTEAFF. Using reference TRBV7-9 and TRBJ1-1 for the parts outside the CDR3, the full variable domain is DTGVSQNPRHKITKRGQNVTFRCDPISEHNRLYWYRQTLGQGPEFLTYFQNEAQLEKSRLLSDRFSAERPKGSFSTLEIQRTEQGDSAMYLCASRNFWNTEAFFGQGTRLTVV.

The chain recombines TRBV25-1 with TRBJ2-7; a possible D gene is TRBD1 (5 bases). The CDR3 totals 15 residues. Germline CDR1 and CDR2: MGHDK and SYGVNS. V was trimmed by 3 bases and J by 1 base, leaving 13 bases between them. The CDR3 loop reads CASSDSLPGSYEQYF. For the CDR3, the DNA is TGTGCCAGCAGTGACTCCTTACCAGGGTCCTACGAGCAGTACTTC.